The clone carrying this T cell receptor beta chain was counted ten times or more. Its antigen remains unknown. This sample was taken from a study of neurological immune-mediated disorders. Points from the study as a whole: There was no clinical or MRI feature that was associated with the multiple sclerosis repertoire cluster. Phylogenetic grouping placed 18 of 34 multiple sclerosis patients' repertoires in one related-CDR3 cluster, a possible signature. TCR clonal expansion peaked in HTLV-1-associated myelopathy patients and was lowest in multiple sclerosis patients.

TCRdb reprocessed the 5' RACE reads via MiXCR and lists one record per CDR3 protein. Among tens of thousands of distinct CDR3 sequences listed, roughly 4% were seen once. Between the trimmed V and J ends, which lost 6 bases and 4 bases, there was a span of 18 bases. The CDR3 loop spans 15 amino acids. The sequencing input was PBMCs. The source of this sequence is a man under 40 with multiple sclerosis. The chain links TRBV12-3 or TRBV12-4 to TRBJ1-2; TRBD1 is a possible D gene (6 bases). The CDR3 coding sequence is TGTGCCAGCAGCTCCGTCGGGGGGCTTCGCTATGGCTACACCTTC. This gives the protein CASSSVGGLRYGYTF.